This is a list of T cell receptor beta chains from one sample in a study of graft-versus-host responses after intestinal transplantation. For these TCRs, the target antigens are not known. Assay used: immunoSEQ multiplex PCR; TCRdb lists only in-frame clones, some missing. The table has about 90,000 clones, over 80% seen once. This sample comprised unstimulated CD8+ T cells sorted from spleen or lymph node cells, obtained before intestinal transplant. These receptors originate from a human donor who received an intestinal transplant. The CDR3 runs from the conserved cysteine through the conserved F or W. D genes are given only for firm matches. Rows give clone size only sometimes, using once, few, many, or a class for an expanded clone.

j_call clone_size d_call v_call cdr3_aa cdr3_nt
TRBJ1-2 once TRBD1 TRBV29-1 CSVPSGQGNGYTF TGCAGCGTTCCCTCGGGACAGGGAAATGGCTACACCTTC
TRBJ1-5 . . TRBV12-5 CASGSLNQPQHF TGTGCTAGTGGTTCCCTCAATCAGCCCCAGCATTTT
TRBJ2-1 . TRBD2 TRBV13 CASSLILAGKFYNEQFF TGTGCCAGCAGCTTAATTCTAGCGGGAAAGTTCTACAATGAGCAGTTCTTC
TRBJ2-5 . . TRBV30 CAWRLIGKETQYF TGTGCCTGGAGATTGATAGGGAAGGAGACCCAGTACTTC
TRBJ2-1 . . TRBV5-6 CASSLPGSYNEQFF TGTGCCAGCAGCTTGCCAGGATCCTACAATGAGCAGTTCTTC
TRBJ2-7 . . TRBV4-1 CAAGGRGGDEQYF TGCGCCGCTGGGGGCAGGGGTGGCGACGAGCAGTACTTC
TRBJ2-2 . . TRBV6-6 CASSYTGAGELFF TGTGCCAGCAGTTACACGGGGGCCGGGGAGCTGTTTTTT
TRBJ2-7 few . TRBV6-5 CASQRHNSYEQYF TGTGCCAGCCAGAGACATAACTCCTACGAGCAGTACTTC
TRBJ1-5 . . TRBV27 CASMAGGLMQPQHF TGTGCCAGCATGGCAGGCGGCCTAATGCAGCCCCAGCATTTT
TRBJ1-1 . . TRBV29-1 CSVRPGTEAFF TGCAGCGTTCGCCCAGGCACTGAAGCTTTCTTT
TRBJ2-4 . . TRBV4-1 CASSQVIISKNIQYF TGCGCCAGCAGCCAAGTAATAATTTCCAAAAACATTCAGTACTTC
TRBJ1-1 . . TRBV7-9 CASSLGSSEAFF TGTGCCAGCAGCTTAGGGAGTAGTGAAGCTTTCTTT
TRBJ1-2 . . TRBV27 CASSFGGSGYGYTF TGTGCCAGCAGTTTTGGGGGGTCAGGCTATGGCTACACCTTC
TRBJ2-5 once . TRBV6-6 CASSYSGETQYF TGTGCCAGCAGTTACTCAGGGGAGACCCAGTACTTC
TRBJ2-7 . . TRBV11-3 CASSPRDSPYEQYF TGTGCCAGCAGCCCGCGGGACAGCCCCTACGAGCAGTACTTC
TRBJ2-7 few . TRBV5-1 CASSPGTLSYEQYF TGCGCCAGCAGCCCCGGGACCCTTTCCTACGAGCAGTACTTC
TRBJ1-1 . . TRBV4-1 CASSQEEGGTEAFF TGCGCCAGCAGCCAAGAGGAGGGGGGGACTGAAGCTTTCTTT
TRBJ1-2 . . TRBV28 CASSLKGQPINYGYTF TGTGCCAGCAGTTTAAAGGGCCAGCCGATTAACTATGGCTACACCTTC
TRBJ2-5 once . TRBV16 CASSQGHQETQYF TGTGCCAGCAGCCAAGGCCACCAAGAGACCCAGTACTTC
TRBJ2-7 . TRBD2 TRBV6-6 CASSYSAGGQYHEQYF TGTGCCAGCAGTTACTCGGCGGGGGGGCAATACCACGAGCAGTACTTC
TRBJ2-5 . TRBD1 TRBV13 CASSLGGTGQETQYF TGTGCCAGCAGCTTAGGGGGGACAGGGCAAGAGACCCAGTACTTC
TRBJ1-2 . . TRBV14 CASSQTILEDRDGYTF TGTGCCAGCAGCCAAACTATTCTGGAGGACAGAGATGGCTACACCTTC
TRBJ1-5 . . TRBV10-3 CAIGGDGQPQHF TGTGCCATCGGAGGGGACGGACAGCCCCAGCATTTT
TRBJ1-5 . . TRBV4-1 CASSSREGNTFINQPQHF TGCGCCAGCAGCTCGCGCGAGGGGAACACGTTTATCAATCAGCCCCAGCATTTT
TRBJ2-7 once . TRBV19 CASSGLAGPYEQYF TGTGCCAGTAGTGGGTTGGCGGGGCCCTACGAGCAGTACTTC
TRBJ2-7 . . TRBV28 CASSLGGSAYEQYF TGTGCCAGCAGTTTAGGGGGCAGCGCCTACGAGCAGTACTTC
TRBJ1-1 . . TRBV29-1 CSVDRGTEAFF TGCAGCGTTGACAGGGGCACTGAAGCTTTCTTT
TRBJ1-1 . . TRBV5-4 CASSLGPVQPVLQNTEAFF TGTGCCAGCAGCTTGGGGCCCGTCCAGCCCGTACTTCAGAACACTGAAGCTTTCTTT
TRBJ2-1 . TRBD2 TRBV7-9 CASSLGALAGVRYNEQFF TGTGCCAGCAGCTTAGGAGCACTAGCGGGAGTGCGGTACAATGAGCAGTTCTTC
TRBJ2-1 . . TRBV5-1 CASSFTGNPVHEQFF TGCGCCAGCAGCTTTACAGGGAACCCGGTGCATGAGCAGTTCTTC
TRBJ1-1 . . TRBV7-9 CASSLGGSQPEAFF TGTGCCAGCAGCTTAGGGGGCTCCCAACCTGAAGCTTTCTTT
TRBJ1-5 . . TRBV6-5 CASSYSADQPQHF TGTGCCAGCAGTTACTCGGCGGATCAGCCCCAGCATTTT
TRBJ2-5 . . TRBV6-5 CASSQTGLSQETQYF TGTGCCAGCAGCCAAACTGGACTTTCCCAAGAGACCCAGTACTTC
TRBJ2-6 . . TRBV30 CAWSLGSGANVLTF TGTGCCTGGAGTCTCGGCTCTGGGGCCAACGTCCTGACTTTC
TRBJ1-1 . TRBD1 TRBV2 CASSDFVWTGKDTEAFF TGTGCCAGCAGTGATTTTGTCTGGACAGGGAAGGACACTGAAGCTTTCTTT
TRBJ2-1 . TRBD2 TRBV6-5 CASSYTSGGAINEQFF TGTGCCAGCAGTTACACCAGCGGGGGGGCCATCAATGAGCAGTTCTTC
TRBJ2-7 . . TRBV6-5 CASSELGGSYEQYF TGTGCCAGCAGTGAACTGGGCGGCTCCTACGAGCAGTACTTC
TRBJ1-3 . . TRBV4-1 CASSRNPSPSGNTTYF TGCGCCAGCAGCCGGAATCCTTCTCCGTCTGGAAACACCACATATTTT
TRBJ2-7 . TRBD2 TRBV5-6 CASSLAAGVGEQYF TGTGCCAGCAGCTTGGCGGCGGGAGTCGGCGAGCAGTACTTC
TRBJ2-1 . TRBD2 TRBV5-1 CASSFRFSGRWVRFF TGCGCCAGCAGCTTCCGGTTTAGCGGGAGGTGGGTGCGATTCTTC
TRBJ2-5 . . TRBV2 CASIDGFQETQYF TGTGCCAGCATCGATGGGTTTCAAGAGACCCAGTACTTC
TRBJ2-5 . TRBD2 TRBV6-4 CASSSAGGGQETQYF TGTGCCAGCAGCTCAGCGGGAGGTGGGCAAGAGACCCAGTACTTC
TRBJ2-3 . TRBD1 TRBV7-9 CASSFGQDTDTQYF TGTGCCAGCAGCTTTGGACAGGACACAGATACGCAGTATTTT
TRBJ2-5 . TRBD2 TRBV9 CASSVAPLAGGFQETQYF TGTGCCAGCAGCGTAGCCCCACTAGCGGGAGGTTTCCAAGAGACCCAGTACTTC
TRBJ2-3 once . TRBV6-5 CASSAETSTDTQYF TGTGCCAGCAGCGCGGAGACTAGCACAGATACGCAGTATTTT
TRBJ2-5 . . TRBV5-6 CASSWSQGGFQETQYF TGTGCCAGCAGCTGGAGCCAGGGGGGATTCCAAGAGACCCAGTACTTC
TRBJ2-1 . . TRBV19 CASSIFYNEQFF TGTGCCAGTAGTATTTTCTACAATGAGCAGTTCTTC
TRBJ2-7 . TRBD1 TRBV19 CASSFDGTGIFEQYF TGTGCCAGTAGTTTCGACGGGACAGGCATATTCGAGCAGTACTTC
TRBJ2-1 . . TRBV28 CASSFEGMMGNEQFF TGTGCCAGCAGTTTTGAAGGGATGATGGGCAATGAGCAGTTCTTC
TRBJ1-2 . . TRBV7-9 CASSLGERGVLYGYTF TGTGCCAGCAGCTTAGGGGAAAGGGGCGTTCTTTATGGCTACACCTTC
TRBJ1-5 . . TRBV5-1 CASSLDGNQPQHF TGCGCCAGCAGCTTGGACGGTAATCAGCCCCAGCATTTT
TRBJ2-2 . . TRBV5-4 CASSKDATGELFF TGTGCCAGCAGCAAGGACGCCACCGGGGAGCTGTTTTTT
TRBJ2-7 . . TRBV28 CASSPGQGPYEQYF TGTGCCAGCAGTCCCGGACAAGGACCCTACGAGCAGTACTTC
TRBJ1-2 . . TRBV25-1 CASSPGGRYGYTF TGTGCCAGCAGTCCGGGGGGCAGGTATGGCTACACCTTC
TRBJ2-1 . TRBD1 TRBV19 CASSIGTGGGEQFF TGTGCCAGTAGTATCGGGACAGGGGGAGGTGAGCAGTTCTTC
TRBJ2-2 . . TRBV4-2 CASSPRGPRVNTGELFF TGTGCCAGCAGCCCCCGAGGGCCACGAGTGAACACCGGGGAGCTGTTTTTT
TRBJ1-6 . . TRBV5-1 CASSFQGTYNSPLHF TGCGCCAGCAGCTTCCAGGGTACCTATAATTCACCCCTCCACTTT